These T cell receptor beta chains were read from a single sample in a study of blood T cell repertoires in COVID-19. Generated by immunoSEQ multiplex PCR, the TCRdb table keeps only in-frame clones and is missing some. Among about 54,000 clones listed, roughly 79% were seen once. The sample comprised peripheral blood. The receptors originated from a woman aged 60-75 years with acute or convalescent COVID-19. CDR3s include the opening cysteine and the closing phenylalanine or tryptophan. The D gene is left open where the match is weak. Rows may omit the clone size; those that give it use once, few, many or a size class.

V gene	D gene	J gene	clone size	CDR3 DNA	CDR3 protein
TRBV5-1	TRBD2	TRBJ2-1	few	TGCGCCAGCAGCTTGAATCCTAGCGGTACAAGCTCCTACAATGAGCAGTTCTTC	CASSLNPSGTSSYNEQFF
TRBV7-9	TRBD1	TRBJ1-2	NA	TGTGCCAGCAGCTTAGCGGACAGGGGTGCTGGCTACACCTTC	CASSLADRGAGYTF
TRBV6-5	TRBD1	TRBJ1-4	NA	TGTGCCAGCAGCCCGTGGACAGGGAGGTATGAAAAACTGTTTTTT	CASSPWTGRYEKLFF
TRBV11-2	TRBD1	TRBJ1-6	once	TGTGCCAGCAGCTTATTACAGGGGGATTCACCCCTCCACTTT	CASSLLQGDSPLHF
TRBV10-1	NA	TRBJ2-7	few	TGCGCCAGCAGCCGCGGGTTTGGATACGAGCAGTACTTC	CASSRGFGYEQYF
TRBV30	TRBD1	TRBJ2-7	NA	TGTGCCTGGAGTGTTGGACAGGGGACCTACGAGCAGTACTTC	CAWSVGQGTYEQYF
TRBV1	NA	TRBJ2-7	NA	TGCACCAGCAGCCAAGGGGGACTAGCGGGATCCTACGAGCAGTACTTC	CTSSQGGLAGSYEQYF
TRBV27	NA	TRBJ2-2	NA	TGTGCCAGCCAATTGCGGTTGAACACCGGGGAGCTGTTTTTT	CASQLRLNTGELFF
TRBV7-9	TRBD1	TRBJ2-7	NA	TGTGCCGGATGGGACAGCCTCTCCTACGAGCAGTACTTC	CAGWDSLSYEQYF
TRBV14	NA	TRBJ1-2	NA	TGTGCCAGCAGTAGACAGACAACATATGGCTACACCTTC	CASSRQTTYGYTF
TRBV19	TRBD1	TRBJ2-7	once	TGTGCCAGTAGTAGTTCTACCGGGACAGGGTCCTACGAGCAGTACTTC	CASSSSTGTGSYEQYF
TRBV3-1/TRBV3-2	NA	TRBJ2-7	NA	TGTGCCAGCAGCCAAGGAATGGGGGCCGTATACTTC	CASSQGMGAVYF
TRBV19	TRBD1	TRBJ1-2	NA	TGTGCCAGTAGCCTGGGACAGGGCTATGGCTACACCTTC	CASSLGQGYGYTF
TRBV5-1	TRBD1	TRBJ1-4	NA	TGCGCCAGCAGCCAAGGGGGGACAGGGGGATCAGAAAAACTGTTTTTT	CASSQGGTGGSEKLFF
TRBV5-4	TRBD1	TRBJ1-6	once	TGTGCCAGCAGCCCGAGGACAGGGACGACTTCACCCCTCCACTTT	CASSPRTGTTSPLHF
TRBV29-1	TRBD1	TRBJ1-1	NA	TGCAGCGTTGTTGGACAGGGGCGAACTGAAGCTTTCTTT	CSVVGQGRTEAFF
TRBV5-1	TRBD1	TRBJ2-7	NA	TGCGCCAGCAGCTGGGACAGCGAAATCTCCTACGAGCAGTACTTC	CASSWDSEISYEQYF
TRBV7-2	NA	TRBJ2-5	NA	TGTGCCAGCAGCTTCAAGGTCGCGCTAGCGAGGGTCGGGACCCAGTACTTC	CASSFKVALARVGTQYF
TRBV2	TRBD1	TRBJ1-1	NA	TGTGCCAGCAGTGCAATTACGACAGGGCGGACTGAAGCTTTCTTT	CASSAITTGRTEAFF
TRBV3-1/TRBV3-2	TRBD1	TRBJ1-5	medium-sized	TGTGCCAGCAGCGAAACAGGACAGGGGGATCAGCCCCAGCATTTT	CASSETGQGDQPQHF
TRBV5-1	NA	TRBJ2-3	few	TGCGCCAGCAGCTCGGGACAACTAGGGGCAGATACGCAGTATTTT	CASSSGQLGADTQYF
TRBV13	NA	TRBJ2-5	NA	TGTGCCAGCAGCTTAAGGAGTTGGGACGGGAGTGTCTCGGAGACCCAGTACTTC	CASSLRSWDGSVSETQYF
TRBV27	TRBD1	TRBJ1-5	few	TGTGCCAGCAGTTTCGCGACAGGGGATCAGCCCCAGCATTTT	CASSFATGDQPQHF
TRBV13	TRBD2	TRBJ2-5	NA	TGTGCCAGCAGCTTCACGGGACTAGCGGGAGGACACGAGACCCAGTACTTC	CASSFTGLAGGHETQYF
TRBV5-1	NA	TRBJ2-3	NA	TGCGCCAGCAGGGACCCAGGGTCCGCAGATACGCAGTATTTT	CASRDPGSADTQYF
TRBV27	NA	TRBJ1-1	NA	TGTGCCAGCAGTCTTCGACAGGAGACAGGGAACACTGAAGCTTTCTTT	CASSLRQETGNTEAFF
TRBV7-2	NA	TRBJ1-5	NA	TGTGCCAGCAGCTCACAGCGGGGGGGAAATCAGCCCCAGCATTTT	CASSSQRGGNQPQHF
TRBV5-5	NA	TRBJ2-3	NA	TGTGCCAGCAGCTTCCCAGGTCGAGTGGATACGCAGTATTTT	CASSFPGRVDTQYF
TRBV19	TRBD1	TRBJ1-1	NA	TGTGCCAGCCTAGACAGGGGCAAGAGCATGAACACTGAAGCTTTCTTT	CASLDRGKSMNTEAFF
TRBV3-1/TRBV3-2	NA	TRBJ1-1	few	TGTGCCAGCAAACATGGGACAAAGAACACTGAAGCTTTCTTT	CASKHGTKNTEAFF
TRBV18	TRBD2	TRBJ2-7	NA	TGTGCCAGCTCACCACTAGTAGCGGGAGGCCCCTACGAGCAGTACTTC	CASSPLVAGGPYEQYF
TRBV7-9	NA	TRBJ1-4	NA	TGTGCCAGCAGCCCAATTCGGAGAAATCATGAAAAACTGTTTTTT	CASSPIRRNHEKLFF
TRBV18	TRBD1	TRBJ1-1	once	TGTGCCAGCTCACCGCAGGGGGCGCAGGCTGAAGCTTTCTTT	CASSPQGAQAEAFF
TRBV5-4	NA	TRBJ2-1	NA	TGTGCCAGCACGACTCCGGATACATACAATGAGCAGTTCTTC	CASTTPDTYNEQFF
TRBV9	NA	TRBJ2-7	NA	TGTGCCAGCAGTGTTTCAGGTGATGACGAGCAGTACTTC	CASSVSGDDEQYF
TRBV19	TRBD2	TRBJ2-1	NA	TGTGCCAGTAGTGCAGGGACCGGACTAGCGGGAACTGAGCAGTTCTTC	CASSAGTGLAGTEQFF
TRBV30	NA	TRBJ2-5	NA	TGTGCCTGGGGAAGGGACTTCGAAGAGACCCAGTACTTC	CAWGRDFEETQYF
TRBV19	NA	TRBJ1-5	NA	TGTGCCAGTAGTATTGGACAGCAATATAGCAATCAGCCCCAGCATTTT	CASSIGQQYSNQPQHF
TRBV4-1	TRBD2	TRBJ2-7	NA	TGCGCCAGCAGCCAAGGGTCAGCGGGACCCTACGAGCAGTACTTC	CASSQGSAGPYEQYF
TRBV24-1	TRBD2	TRBJ2-1	NA	TGTGCCACCAGTGATTTAGAGCGGGAGAACGGCGATGAGCAGTTCTTC	CATSDLERENGDEQFF
TRBV7-3	TRBD2	TRBJ2-1	NA	TGTGCCAGCAGCTTACAGCCCCTCGAGCGGGGGGCTTACAATGAGCAGTTCTTC	CASSLQPLERGAYNEQFF
TRBV27	TRBD1	TRBJ1-2	NA	TGTGCCAGCAGTTTATCGGGGCTCGGGAGGGGGCGGGATGGCTACACCTTC	CASSLSGLGRGRDGYTF
TRBV5-5	NA	TRBJ2-7	NA	TGTGCCAGCAGCTTGCAGCGGGCTAGCTCCTACGAGCAGTACTTC	CASSLQRASSYEQYF
TRBV7-3	TRBD1	TRBJ2-5	NA	TGTGCCAGCAGCTTAAGTAGGACAGGTCAAGAGACCCAGTACTTC	CASSLSRTGQETQYF
TRBV18	TRBD2	TRBJ2-7	NA	TGTGCCAGCTCACCACCGGGACTAGCGGGGGGGAGTGTATACGAGCAGTACTTC	CASSPPGLAGGSVYEQYF
TRBV27	TRBD1	TRBJ1-4	NA	TGTGCCAGCCGCAGGACAGGGATTTTAACTAATGAAAAACTGTTTTTT	CASRRTGILTNEKLFF
TRBV24-1	NA	TRBJ1-2	NA	TGTGCCACCAGTGATTTGGGACAGTCCTATGGCTACACCTTC	CATSDLGQSYGYTF
TRBV27	TRBD2	TRBJ2-1	NA	TGTGCCAGCAGTTTGCTAGCGGGGGTCTACAATGAGCAGTTCTTC	CASSLLAGVYNEQFF
TRBV5-4	NA	TRBJ1-3	NA	TGTGCCAGCAGCTTGGGGGGCAGTTTGTACTCTGGAAACACCATATATTTT	CASSLGGSLYSGNTIYF
TRBV5-1	TRBD1	TRBJ2-7	NA	TGCGCCAGCAGCTTGGCGGGGACAGATTCCTACGAGCAGTACTTC	CASSLAGTDSYEQYF
TRBV7-9	NA	TRBJ2-5	NA	TGTGCCAGCAGCTTCCGGACAGTCCAAGAGACCCAGTACTTC	CASSFRTVQETQYF
TRBV27	TRBD1	TRBJ1-2	few	TGTGCCAGCAGTTTGTTGGGCAGGGGGCATGGCTACACCTTC	CASSLLGRGHGYTF
TRBV6-5	TRBD1	TRBJ1-1	NA	TGTGCCAGCAGTTACGACAGGGGAAAGAGGACTGAAGCTTTCTTT	CASSYDRGKRTEAFF
TRBV30	NA	TRBJ2-7	NA	TGTGCCTGGAGCAAATACGAGCAGTACTTC	CAWSKYEQYF
TRBV7-9	TRBD2	TRBJ2-5	NA	TGTGCCAGCAGCCGATCCACCGGGACTAAAGAGACCCAGTACTTC	CASSRSTGTKETQYF
TRBV5-1	NA	TRBJ2-5	NA	TGCGCCAGCAGAAACGGAAGGACCTCGGGGTACCAAGAGACCCAGTACTTC	CASRNGRTSGYQETQYF
TRBV3-1/TRBV3-2	TRBD1	TRBJ1-2	once	TGTGCCAGCAGCGCCGGGACAGGACCCACCCAGCGTTATGGCTACACCTTC	CASSAGTGPTQRYGYTF